This entry concerns a single T cell receptor (beta chain). As yet, its antigen is unknown. Assay used: immunoSEQ multiplex PCR; TCRdb lists only in-frame clones, some missing. The sample holds around 50,000 clones, roughly four fifths seen once. The data stem from a study of early stage breast cancer tumors. Study summary: ER+/PR+/HER2- status applied to about 70% of the 16 invasive breast tumors.

The germline V gene has CDR1 SGDLS and CDR2 YYNGEE. V lost 2 bases, J lost 4 bases, and 8 bases stayed unmatched. CDR3 length: 16 residues. Regarding the study as a whole: Compared with adjacent normal breast, tumors showed about 2.3-fold denser, more clonal T cells.

This chain connects TRBV9 to TRBJ2-2; 7 bases align to TRBD2. This clonotype originated in a person in their fifties with breast cancer. Sequenced material: blood. CDR3 residues: CASSVTGLSVTGELFF. In DNA, the CDR3 is TGTGCCAGCAGCGTTACGGGACTAAGTGTCACCGGGGAGCTGTTTTTT.